These T cell receptor beta chains were read from a single sample in a study of cytomegalovirus exposure and HLA in healthy donors. Assay used: immunoSEQ multiplex PCR; TCRdb lists only in-frame clones, some missing. Among some 190,000 clones, 82% were seen once, and the ten largest hold approximately 1.4%. The sequenced sample consisted of PBMCs. All receptors come from a man aged 35-49 years in good health and CMV-seronegative. Each CDR3 is given with its conserved first and last residue. A D gene is named only where the DNA matches it firmly. Not all rows give a size; the values are once, few, many and, for expanded clones, a class.

clone_size j_call v_call d_call cdr3_aa cdr3_nt
few TRBJ1-5 TRBV5-5 TRBD1 CASSLLLTGGGQPQHF TGTGCCAGCAGCCTCCTACTCACAGGGGGCGGTCAGCCCCAGCATTTT
- TRBJ1-2 TRBV28 TRBD1 CASSMGGTGGMGYTF TGTGCCAGCAGTATGGGCGGGACAGGGGGTATGGGCTACACCTTC
few TRBJ1-3 TRBV28 - CASSLLQGTGNTIYF TGTGCCAGCAGTTTACTCCAGGGAACGGGAAACACCATATATTTT
- TRBJ1-3 TRBV11-2 - CASSSQPQGDTIYF TGTGCCAGCAGCTCTCAGCCCCAAGGAGACACCATATATTTT
- TRBJ1-5 TRBV23-1 - CASSQRGSYSNQPQHF TGCGCCAGCAGTCAACGAGGGAGCTATAGCAATCAGCCCCAGCATTTT
- TRBJ1-2 TRBV25-1 - CASGWGGSGYTF TGTGCCAGCGGGTGGGGGGGTAGTGGCTACACCTTC
- TRBJ2-1 TRBV14 TRBD2 CASSQVAGGWYNEQFF TGTGCCAGCAGCCAAGTAGCGGGAGGGTGGTACAATGAGCAGTTCTTC
- TRBJ2-5 TRBV28 - CASNARRETQYF TGTGCCAGCAATGCGAGGAGAGAGACCCAGTACTTC
- TRBJ2-7 TRBV7-6 - CASSSSSYEQYF TGTGCCAGCAGTTCTAGCTCCTACGAGCAGTACTTC
- TRBJ1-6 TRBV28 - CASSPRNRGSHSPLHF TGTGCCAGCAGTCCTAGAAATAGAGGGAGCCATTCACCCCTCCACTTT
- TRBJ2-2 TRBV29-1 TRBD1 CSARTGGRGELFF TGCAGCGCCCGGACAGGGGGCAGGGGGGAGCTGTTTTTT
- TRBJ2-7 TRBV19 - CASRARGHEQYF TGTGCCTCTCGGGCCAGGGGCCACGAGCAGTACTTC
- TRBJ2-1 TRBV5-1 TRBD1 CASSLGTGGYNEQFF TGCGCCAGCAGCTTGGGGACAGGGGGCTACAATGAGCAGTTCTTC
few TRBJ2-2 TRBV7-9 - CASSLRSWQANTGELFF TGTGCCAGCAGCTTAAGGAGCTGGCAAGCGAACACCGGGGAGCTGTTTTTT
- TRBJ1-6 TRBV19 TRBD1 CASSIRDRASPLHF TGTGCCAGTAGTATCCGGGACAGGGCTTCACCCCTCCACTTT
- TRBJ2-5 TRBV27 - CASSLGGARETQYF TGTGCCAGCAGTTTAGGGGGGGCTCGGGAGACCCAGTACTTC
- TRBJ2-2 TRBV6-1 TRBD2 CASKVAGVSTGELFF TGTGCCAGCAAGGTAGCGGGGGTATCCACCGGGGAGCTGTTTTTT
- TRBJ1-5 TRBV9 - CASSVSSDRRNQPQHF TGTGCCAGCAGCGTGTCTTCGGACAGACGCAATCAGCCCCAGCATTTT
- TRBJ1-2 TRBV4-2 - CASSQEAPGYYGYTF TGTGCCAGCAGCCAAGAGGCCCCAGGGTACTATGGCTACACCTTC
- TRBJ1-2 TRBV6-5 - CASSSPGGRGYTF TGTGCCAGCAGCTCTCCGGGAGGTAGGGGCTACACCTTC
- TRBJ2-3 TRBV5-1 TRBD1 CASSLWTGGQDTQYF TGCGCCAGCAGCTTATGGACAGGGGGCCAAGATACGCAGTATTTT
- TRBJ1-2 TRBV27 - CASSLGREVQSYTF TGTGCCAGCAGTTTAGGCAGGGAGGTTCAATCCTACACCTTC
- TRBJ2-7 TRBV4-2 TRBD2 CASSPGLAGGLEQYF TGTGCCAGCAGCCCCGGACTAGCGGGGGGCTTGGAGCAGTACTTC
once TRBJ2-7 TRBV28 TRBD1 CASFEALGTGDSEQYF TGTGCCAGCTTTGAGGCCCTAGGGACAGGGGACTCCGAGCAGTACTTC
few TRBJ2-7 TRBV7-9 TRBD1 CASTKWGTEPLEQYF TGTGCCAGCACGAAGTGGGGGACAGAACCCCTGGAGCAGTACTTC
- TRBJ2-3 TRBV7-2 TRBD2 CASSPFAGGPDTQYF TGTGCCAGCAGCCCGTTCGCGGGGGGTCCAGATACGCAGTATTTT
- TRBJ1-5 TRBV27 TRBD1 CASSASGGNQPQHF TGTGCCAGCAGTGCATCAGGGGGTAATCAGCCCCAGCATTTT
- TRBJ1-3 TRBV6-5 TRBD1 CASRGTGKNTIYF TGTGCCAGCAGGGGGACAGGGAAAAACACCATATATTTT
- TRBJ2-1 TRBV4-2 TRBD2 CASSQVISGGAYEQFF TGTGCCAGCAGCCAAGTCATTAGCGGGGGGGCCTATGAGCAGTTCTTC
- TRBJ1-3 TRBV28 TRBD1 CASSETGGNTIYF TGTGCCAGCAGTGAGACAGGGGGAAACACCATATATTTT
- TRBJ2-5 TRBV5-1 - CASRESWRQPETQYF TGCGCCAGCAGGGAGAGTTGGCGACAGCCGGAGACCCAGTACTTC
- TRBJ2-7 TRBV28 TRBD1 CASRPRDRGREEQYF TGTGCCAGCAGACCCCGGGACAGGGGGCGCGAAGAGCAGTACTTC
- TRBJ1-5 TRBV7-9 TRBD1 CASSLQQGVQPQHF TGTGCCAGCAGCTTACAACAGGGGGTTCAGCCCCAGCATTTT
- TRBJ2-1 TRBV2 TRBD1 CASSGTGSSYNEQFF TGTGCCAGCAGTGGGACAGGGAGCTCCTACAATGAGCAGTTCTTC
- TRBJ2-5 TRBV4-3 - CASSQDRGAETQYF TGCGCCAGCAGCCAAGATCGGGGAGCAGAGACCCAGTACTTC
few TRBJ2-4 TRBV10-3 - CAISESEGGGAKNIQYF TGTGCCATCAGTGAGTCGGAGGGAGGGGGGGCCAAAAACATTCAGTACTTC
- TRBJ2-7 TRBV19 TRBD1 CASSGDSGRDEQYF TGTGCCAGTAGTGGGGACAGCGGAAGGGACGAGCAGTACTTC
- TRBJ1-5 TRBV19 - CASLEGKGVSNQPQHF TGTGCCAGTCTTGAAGGGAAGGGGGTGAGCAATCAGCCCCAGCATTTT
- TRBJ2-7 TRBV28 - CASSQFKGGKASYEQYF TGTGCCAGCAGTCAATTCAAAGGGGGAAAGGCTTCCTACGAGCAGTACTTC
- TRBJ2-1 TRBV20-1 - CSATYEQFF TGCAGTGCTACCTATGAGCAGTTCTTC
once TRBJ2-2 TRBV6-5 - CASSSLARGELFF TGTGCCAGCAGTTCCTTAGCTCGCGGGGAGCTGTTTTTT
- TRBJ2-3 TRBV6-5 - CASSYPGATDTQYF TGTGCCAGCAGTTACCCGGGAGCCACAGATACGCAGTATTTT
- TRBJ2-3 TRBV11-2 - CASSLSQLDTQYF TGTGCCAGCAGCTTAAGTCAACTAGATACGCAGTATTTT
- TRBJ2-1 TRBV7-8 TRBD2 CASRPGLANEQFF TGTGCCAGCAGACCCGGACTAGCCAATGAGCAGTTCTTC